Listed below are T cell receptor beta chains from one sample, sequenced in a study of blood T cell repertoires in COVID-19. Using immunoSEQ multiplex PCR, the repertoire was profiled, and TCRdb retains in-frame clones only, with some absent. The sample lists about 90,000 clones, about 90% seen once, with roughly 2.5% in the top ten. Sequenced material: peripheral blood. The origin of the receptors is a man between 50 and 59 years old with COVID-19, enrolled during active disease. CDR3s include the opening cysteine and the closing phenylalanine or tryptophan. D genes are given only for firm matches. Part of the rows lack a size; the others show once, few, many or a class for expanded clones.

v_call	cdr3_length	j_call	d_call	clone_size	cdr3_aa	cdr3_nt
TRBV9	14	TRBJ1-2	.	.	CASSEGGEYYGYTF	TGTGCCAGCAGCGAGGGCGGGGAATACTATGGCTACACCTTC
TRBV9	15	TRBJ1-2	TRBD1	.	CASSLRQGGNYGYTF	TGTGCCAGCAGCCTACGACAGGGGGGAAACTATGGCTACACCTTC
TRBV3-1/TRBV3-2	13	TRBJ2-7	.	.	CASSHLMAAEQYF	TGTGCCAGCAGCCATCTTATGGCCGCCGAGCAGTACTTC
TRBV5-1	14	TRBJ2-2	.	.	CASSIQGSAGELFF	TGCGCCAGCAGCATCCAGGGTTCCGCCGGGGAGCTGTTTTTT
TRBV7-3	13	TRBJ2-3	.	few	CASSRQVTDTQYF	TGTGCCAGCAGCAGACAGGTGACAGATACGCAGTATTTT
TRBV18	16	TRBJ1-3	.	.	CASSRGAGAAGNTIYF	TGTGCCAGCTCACGCGGGGCGGGGGCCGCTGGAAACACCATATATTTT
TRBV6-1	18	TRBJ2-3	.	.	CASSVAGTPRTSTDTQYF	TGTGCCAGCAGTGTTGCCGGGACACCCCGGACTAGCACAGATACGCAGTATTTT
TRBV5-1	16	TRBJ2-2	TRBD1	.	CASSAFRDSNTGELFF	TGCGCCAGCAGCGCGTTCCGGGACAGCAACACCGGGGAGCTGTTTTTT
TRBV4-1	15	TRBJ1-1	.	.	CASSQGGTPDTEAFF	TGCGCCAGCAGCCAAGGGGGGACACCTGACACTGAAGCTTTCTTT
TRBV5-1	14	TRBJ1-6	.	once	CASSVDNYNSPLHF	TGCGCCAGCAGCGTCGACAACTATAATTCACCCCTCCACTTT
TRBV10-3	13	TRBJ1-2	TRBD1	.	CAISPDRDYGYTF	TGTGCCATCAGTCCAGACAGGGACTATGGCTACACCTTC
TRBV6-5	13	TRBJ2-7	TRBD2	.	CASTGTSLGEQYF	TGTGCCAGCACCGGGACTAGTCTCGGCGAGCAGTACTTC
TRBV14	18	TRBJ2-1	TRBD1	.	CASSQRDRDPITYNEQFF	TGTGCCAGCAGCCAACGGGACAGGGATCCCATTACTTACAATGAGCAGTTCTTC
TRBV18	15	TRBJ1-2	TRBD1	.	CAGSPFDRAYDGYTF	TGTGCCGGCTCACCATTCGACAGGGCATATGATGGCTACACCTTC
TRBV15	13	TRBJ1-2	.	once	CATSPVLNYGYTF	TGTGCCACCAGCCCCGTATTAAACTATGGCTACACCTTC
TRBV30	16	TRBJ1-1	.	.	CAWIAGTPYGDTEAFF	TGTGCCTGGATAGCGGGCACCCCTTACGGGGACACTGAAGCTTTCTTT
TRBV2	14	TRBJ2-1	TRBD2	.	CASNAGGPWNEQFF	TGTGCCAGCAATGCGGGGGGGCCTTGGAATGAGCAGTTCTTC
TRBV7-3	14	TRBJ2-2	.	.	CASSATSNTGELFF	TGTGCCAGCAGCGCAACTAGTAACACCGGGGAGCTGTTTTTT
TRBV29-1	15	TRBJ2-6	.	.	CSVEDNNSGANVLTF	TGCAGCGTTGAGGACAACAACTCTGGGGCCAACGTCCTGACTTTC
TRBV6-5	15	TRBJ2-7	.	.	CASRNPGGGTSEQYF	TGTGCCAGCAGGAACCCAGGGGGAGGAACGTCCGAGCAGTACTTC
TRBV6-1	16	TRBJ2-1	TRBD2	.	CASSEIVTSGDNEQFF	TGTGCCAGCAGTGAAATCGTGACTAGCGGGGACAATGAGCAGTTCTTC
TRBV30	13	TRBJ1-5	.	.	CAWNTGQNQPQHF	TGTGCCTGGAATACGGGACAAAATCAGCCCCAGCATTTT
TRBV6-2/TRBV6-3	13	TRBJ1-1	.	.	CASSYLTGIWAFF	TGTGCCAGCAGTTACCTGACAGGAATATGGGCTTTCTTT
TRBV19	16	TRBJ1-5	TRBD1	.	CASSPDRDRGLKPQHF	TGTGCCAGTAGTCCCGACCGGGACAGGGGCTTGAAGCCCCAGCATTTT
TRBV6-2/TRBV6-3	13	TRBJ1-1	.	.	CASSWAGGVEAFF	TGTGCCAGCAGTTGGGCGGGTGGAGTGGAAGCTTTCTTT
TRBV9	15	TRBJ2-1	TRBD2	.	CASSARLATNNEQFF	TGTGCCAGCAGCGCCCGACTAGCGACAAACAATGAGCAGTTCTTC
TRBV28	13	TRBJ2-3	TRBD1	.	CATQDRGRNTQYF	TGTGCCACTCAGGACAGGGGGCGAAATACGCAGTATTTT
TRBV7-8	15	TRBJ2-5	.	.	CASSPQGAIQETQYF	TGTGCCAGCAGCCCCCAAGGGGCAATACAAGAGACCCAGTACTTC
TRBV6-5	13	TRBJ2-7	TRBD2	.	CASSRTSGYEQYF	TGTGCCAGCAGTCGGACTAGCGGCTACGAGCAGTACTTC
TRBV7-9	16	TRBJ1-3	TRBD1	.	CASSRQGASSGNTIYF	TGTGCCAGCAGCCGACAGGGGGCTTCCTCTGGAAACACCATATATTTT